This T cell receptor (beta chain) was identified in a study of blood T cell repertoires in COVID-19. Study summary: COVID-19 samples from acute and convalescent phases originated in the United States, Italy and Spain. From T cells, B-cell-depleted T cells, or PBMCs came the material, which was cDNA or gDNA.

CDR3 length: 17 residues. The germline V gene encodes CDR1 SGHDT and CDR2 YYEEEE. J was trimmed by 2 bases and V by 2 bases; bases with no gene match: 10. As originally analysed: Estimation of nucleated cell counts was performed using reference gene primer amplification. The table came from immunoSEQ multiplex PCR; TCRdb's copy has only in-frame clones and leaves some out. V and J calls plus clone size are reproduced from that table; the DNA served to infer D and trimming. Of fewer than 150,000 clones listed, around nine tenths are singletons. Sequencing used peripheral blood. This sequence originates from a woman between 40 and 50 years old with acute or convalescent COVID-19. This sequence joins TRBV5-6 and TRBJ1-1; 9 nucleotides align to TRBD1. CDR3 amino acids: CASSFLWTGETNTEAFF. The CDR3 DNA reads TGTGCCAGCAGCTTCCTGTGGACAGGGGAGACCAACACTGAAGCTTTCTTT.